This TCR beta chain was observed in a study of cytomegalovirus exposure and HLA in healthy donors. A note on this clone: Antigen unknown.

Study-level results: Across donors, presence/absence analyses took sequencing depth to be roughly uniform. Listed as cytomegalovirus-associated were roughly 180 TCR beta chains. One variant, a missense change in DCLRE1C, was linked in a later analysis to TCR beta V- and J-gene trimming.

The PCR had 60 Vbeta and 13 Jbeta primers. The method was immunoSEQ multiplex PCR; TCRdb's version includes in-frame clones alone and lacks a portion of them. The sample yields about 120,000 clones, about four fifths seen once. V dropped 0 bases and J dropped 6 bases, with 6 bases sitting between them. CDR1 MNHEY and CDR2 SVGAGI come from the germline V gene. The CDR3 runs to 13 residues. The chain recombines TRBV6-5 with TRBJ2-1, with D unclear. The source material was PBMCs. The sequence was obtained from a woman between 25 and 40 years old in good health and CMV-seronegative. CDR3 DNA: TGTGCCAGCAGTTACTCTTCAGTCAATGAGCAGTTCTTC. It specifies CASSYSSVNEQFF.